A selection of T cell receptor beta chains follows, all from one sample in a study of OX40 agonist ivuxolimab in advanced cancers. Assay: immunoSEQ multiplex PCR; the TCRdb copy retains only in-frame clones and omits some. Here the sample spans under 65,000 clones, around 90% being singletons. The sequenced sample was CD4+ or CD8+ T cells sorted from blood, obtained in a trial of the OX40 agonist ivuxolimab. All receptors derive from an adult with an advanced solid tumor such as melanoma, head and neck, liver or kidney cancer. The conserved cysteine and the conserved F or W are not part of the CDR3 here.

V gene: TRBV10-3; CDR3 protein: AISEGPGTEQF
V gene: TRBV7-2; CDR3 protein: ASSLATRTGELF
V gene: TRBV5-1; CDR3 protein: ASSLEAGGVTEAF
V gene: TRBV27; CDR3 protein: ASSSQRGDEKLF
V gene: TRBV7-8; CDR3 protein: ASSSPTGLAGATEQY
V gene: TRBV5-4; CDR3 protein: ASSLDLYEPQH
V gene: TRBV28; CDR3 protein: ASSTVRAGLAGGVGRNEQF
V gene: TRBV18; CDR3 protein: ASSPVLAGVGDTQY
V gene: TRBV5-1; CDR3 protein: ASSLTSGRTGELF
V gene: TRBV6-1; CDR3 protein: ASLPGGTGGWNT
V gene: TRBV7-2; CDR3 protein: ASSLRPTTPMTYNEQF
V gene: TRBV7-9; CDR3 protein: ASSLVGQNTEAF
V gene: TRBV5-4; CDR3 protein: ASSLAGSNQPQH
V gene: TRBV29-1; CDR3 protein: SVEVTENTEAF
V gene: TRBV6-1; CDR3 protein: ASTKHGVDNEQF
V gene: TRBV27; CDR3 protein: ASTQTWGLAGSPRETQY
V gene: TRBV27; CDR3 protein: ASSGKGPYNEQF
V gene: TRBV18; CDR3 protein: ASSPMASGIGDTQY
V gene: TRBV19; CDR3 protein: ASSIGVRYEQY
V gene: TRBV7-8; CDR3 protein: ASSLGTSGSYNEQF
V gene: TRBV6-1; CDR3 protein: ASQKASGGRWSRY
V gene: TRBV7-7; CDR3 protein: ASSLALPGYTNGELF
V gene: TRBV7-2; CDR3 protein: ASGRAAPTYGYT
V gene: TRBV2; CDR3 protein: ASNGQGGNQPQH
V gene: TRBV7-2; CDR3 protein: ASKLQGSYEQY
V gene: TRBV13; CDR3 protein: ASSLISESSYEQY
V gene: TRBV5-4; CDR3 protein: ASSLGQGQGEQY
V gene: TRBV19; CDR3 protein: ASTPDGPSTDTQY
V gene: TRBV5-1; CDR3 protein: ASSLAPGAYNEQF
V gene: TRBV6-1; CDR3 protein: ASRLTGPSNQPQH
V gene: TRBV5-5; CDR3 protein: ASSVTYEQY
V gene: TRBV9; CDR3 protein: ASSLTPGLAGGPYEQY
V gene: TRBV19; CDR3 protein: ASSILFDSNQPQH
V gene: TRBV5-1; CDR3 protein: ASSVSGNQETQY
V gene: TRBV18; CDR3 protein: ASSPRAEADTQY
V gene: TRBV5-4; CDR3 protein: ASSLGTGQAGEQY
V gene: TRBV19; CDR3 protein: ASSIETSGISETQY
V gene: TRBV30; CDR3 protein: AWRIQGSKNTIY
V gene: TRBV2; CDR3 protein: ASNPEGGSYQPQH
V gene: TRBV19; CDR3 protein: ASSIVGGGGYGYT
V gene: TRBV5-1; CDR3 protein: ASSVSGDNQPQH
V gene: TRBV5-4; CDR3 protein: ASSPDSIRNSPLH
V gene: TRBV30; CDR3 protein: AWSTGLAGGNEQF
V gene: TRBV10-3; CDR3 protein: AISESKHEQY
V gene: TRBV7-6; CDR3 protein: ASSPRTGGTEKLF
V gene: TRBV5-6; CDR3 protein: ASIPAGTGYGYT
V gene: TRBV7-9; CDR3 protein: ASSLRDPADGDTQY
V gene: TRBV15; CDR3 protein: ATSGTGSWTSSRYEQY
V gene: TRBV19; CDR3 protein: ASRLEGGGTGGYEQY
V gene: TRBV7-2; CDR3 protein: ASSLIPVALPSEQY
V gene: TRBV19; CDR3 protein: ASKRQGDQPQH
V gene: TRBV10-1; CDR3 protein: ASSGRPIAGGTETQY
V gene: TRBV18; CDR3 protein: ASSEQGSNTGELF
V gene: TRBV5-4; CDR3 protein: ASSLGSGSSRDGYEQY
V gene: TRBV2; CDR3 protein: ASTSDLYNEQF